This T cell receptor (beta chain) was sequenced in a study of T-cell reconstitution after alpha-beta-depleted transplantation in children. Germline trimming cut 4 bases from V and 4 bases from J; bases unmatched to any gene: 6. This CDR3 is 15 amino acids long. Germline loops: CDR1 SGHRS, CDR2 YFSETQ. This clonotype has a count of ten or more. Preparation of the TCRbeta library involved a method that used unique molecular identifiers. TCRdb fed the PCR reads into MiXCR, producing one record per CDR3 protein. Of approximately 400,000 distinct CDR3 sequences listed, approximately 11% are singletons. The input for sequencing was PBMCs from the stem cell graft donor, taken from the stem cell graft. The TCR originated in a human donor who donated a stem cell graft to a child with acute myeloid leukemia. The chain uses TRBV5-1 and TRBJ1-4; TRBD1 matches 8 bases. The CDR3, as DNA: TGCGCCAGCAGCACCCAGGGGGCGGGTAATGAAAAACTGTTTTTT. Encoded protein: CASSTQGAGNEKLFF.